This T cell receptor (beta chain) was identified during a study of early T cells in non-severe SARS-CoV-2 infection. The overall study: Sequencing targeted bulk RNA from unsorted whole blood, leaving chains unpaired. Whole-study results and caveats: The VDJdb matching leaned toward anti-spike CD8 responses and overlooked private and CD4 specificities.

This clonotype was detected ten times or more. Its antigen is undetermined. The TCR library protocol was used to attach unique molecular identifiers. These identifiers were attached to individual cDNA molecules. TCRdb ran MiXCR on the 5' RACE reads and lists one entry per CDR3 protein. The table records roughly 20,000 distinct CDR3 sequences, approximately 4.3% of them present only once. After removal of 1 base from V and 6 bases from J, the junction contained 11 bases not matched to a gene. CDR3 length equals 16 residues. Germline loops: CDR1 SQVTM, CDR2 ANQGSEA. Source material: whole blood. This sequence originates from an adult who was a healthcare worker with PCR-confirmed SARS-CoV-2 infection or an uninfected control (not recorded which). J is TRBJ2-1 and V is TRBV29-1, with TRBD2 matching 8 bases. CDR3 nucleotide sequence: TGCAGCGTTGAAGCAAATAGCGGGATGATTTTCAATGAGCAGTTCTTC. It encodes CSVEANSGMIFNEQFF.